This T cell receptor (beta chain) was sequenced in a study of response to subunit inactivated influenza vaccine. TCRdb processed the RT-PCR reads anew with MiXCR; each CDR3 protein has one entry. The table shows about 520,000 distinct CDR3 sequences, with approximately 24% occurring only once. V shed 4 bases and J 6 bases; nucleotides not matched to a gene: 7. The CDR3 has 16 residues. The germline V gene has CDR1 SGHAT and CDR2 FQNNGV. This TCR derives from a man aged 45-65 years who received an inactivated influenza vaccine. Here the sequenced sample was CD4+ T cells sorted from PBMCs, taken approximately 5 days after vaccination. The rearrangement joins TRBV11-2 to TRBJ2-3; 13 bases map to TRBD2. As DNA, the CDR3 is TGTGCCAGCAGCTATACTAGCGGGAGGGCCACGGATACGCAGTATTTT. It yields the protein CASSYTSGRATDTQYF.